This T cell receptor (beta chain) was recovered during a study of T cells in women clearing cervical HPV infection. Across the study: Controls were women whose single incident HPV16 infection cleared within 12 months without precancer or cancer. Study-level points and caveats: CIN3+ cases had significantly higher TCR richness than controls; evenness did not differ.

As to this clone: Its matching antigen is unknown. The missing CDR3 end, 3 residues past where the read stops, is filled in from the germline J gene.

The method was immunoSEQ multiplex PCR; TCRdb's version includes in-frame clones alone and lacks a portion of them. The sample table sets out 30,000 to 40,000 clones. The germline V gene encodes CDR1 GTSNPN and CDR2 SVGIG (reference sequence). CDR3 length: 13 residues. The V and J ends lost 2 bases and 6 bases respectively, with 11 bases between them. The chain combines TRBV30 with TRBJ2-1; TRBD1 is a possible D gene (5 bases). Material for sequencing was blood buffy coat. The source of this sequence is a woman aged 18 to 75 with a cervical HPV16 infection that either progressed to CIN3+ or cleared (not recorded which). The CDR3 loop is CAWSFGQGNEQFF. CDR3 bases read: TGTGCCTGGAGTTTTGGGCAGGGCAATGAG.